A selection of T cell receptor beta chains follows, all from one sample in a study of cytomegalovirus exposure and HLA in healthy donors. Sequencing used immunoSEQ multiplex PCR; TCRdb keeps in-frame clones, though not all of them. Of about 250,000 clones listed, about 90% were seen once; the top ten hold approximately 1.5%. The sequenced material came from PBMCs. These receptors all stem from a girl aged 2 to 10 in good health and CMV-seronegative. Both conserved end residues are part of each CDR3. D genes are given only for firm matches. The listing skips clone size in some rows; elsewhere it reads once, few, many or a size class.

J,size,V,D,DNA,CDR3
TRBJ1-5,-,TRBV4-1,-,TGCGCCAGCAGCCAGGGAGATAGCAATCAGCCCCAGCATTTT,CASSQGDSNQPQHF
TRBJ2-3,-,TRBV10-3,-,TGTGCCATCAGCAGGGGCACAGATACGCAGTATTTT,CAISRGTDTQYF
TRBJ1-4,-,TRBV2,-,TGTGCCAGCAGTGTAACAGGGAGTCAGCTGTTTTTT,CASSVTGSQLFF
TRBJ1-6,-,TRBV18,-,TGTGCCAGCTCACTCGCCGGGAGCAGCTCCTATAATTCACCCCTCCACTTT,CASSLAGSSSYNSPLHF
TRBJ2-1,-,TRBV7-9,-,TGTGCCAGCAGCTTGGGTCAGGCCTCCTACAATGAGCAGTTCTTC,CASSLGQASYNEQFF
TRBJ1-2,-,TRBV25-1,TRBD1,TGTGCCAGCAGTGTTACAGGGGGTGATGGCTACACCTTC,CASSVTGGDGYTF
TRBJ2-5,-,TRBV7-7,-,TGTGCCAGCAGAAAAAGCTTAGCGGAGGAGACCCAGTACTTC,CASRKSLAEETQYF
TRBJ1-6,-,TRBV13,-,TGTGCCAGCAGCCGGAGGGACGGAATAAATTCACCCCTCCACTTT,CASSRRDGINSPLHF
TRBJ2-5,-,TRBV19,TRBD2,TGTGCCAGTAGTATTTCCCTAGCGGGAGGTGGAGAGACCCAGTACTTC,CASSISLAGGGETQYF
TRBJ2-5,-,TRBV6-4,TRBD2,TGTGCCAGCAGCCCGACTAGCGGGGGTCTCCAAGAGACCCAGTACTTC,CASSPTSGGLQETQYF
TRBJ1-2,few,TRBV7-9,-,TGTGCCAGCAGCTGGACAGCTCCTATCGGCTACACCTTC,CASSWTAPIGYTF
TRBJ2-7,few,TRBV2,-,TGTGCCAGCAGTGAACGTTTGGGCTTTATTTACGAGCAGTACTTC,CASSERLGFIYEQYF
TRBJ2-7,-,TRBV10-3,-,TGTGCCATCAGTGATACCTACGAGCAGTACTTC,CAISDTYEQYF
TRBJ2-1,-,TRBV7-9,TRBD2,TGCTCCGCGGGGGGTCCCCCCACGCACAATGAGCAGTTCTTC,CSAGGPPTHNEQFF
TRBJ1-1,-,TRBV7-9,TRBD1,TGTGCCAGCAGCTTACGGACAGGGGAGGCTTTCTTT,CASSLRTGEAFF
TRBJ1-2,few,TRBV25-1,-,TGTGCCAGCAGTACACCTAGTGGGGGGTCTGGCTACACCTTC,CASSTPSGGSGYTF
TRBJ2-1,-,TRBV7-9,-,TGTGCCAGCAGCTTAGTCCCCGTCGACAATGAGCAGTTCTTC,CASSLVPVDNEQFF
TRBJ1-1,-,TRBV12-5,-,TGTGCTAGTGGCTCTGTGTGGGCGGCTTTCTTT,CASGSVWAAFF
TRBJ2-1,once,TRBV11-3,TRBD2,TGTGCCAGCAGCTTAGATGTGCAGGGAGGGTACAATGAGCAGTTCTTC,CASSLDVQGGYNEQFF
TRBJ2-7,-,TRBV10-2,TRBD1,TGCGCCAGCAGTTCCGGGACAGGGTCGTACGAGCAGTACTTC,CASSSGTGSYEQYF
TRBJ2-7,-,TRBV7-6,TRBD1,TGTGCCAGCAGCTCCCGGGACAGGGCCTACGAGCAGTACTTC,CASSSRDRAYEQYF
TRBJ1-2,-,TRBV13,-,TGTGCCAGCAGCTTTAGGACGACAGTCAACTATGGCTACACCTTC,CASSFRTTVNYGYTF
TRBJ2-3,-,TRBV6-5,-,TGTGCCAGCAGTTATGGGACTTCTCGCACAGATACGCAGTATTTT,CASSYGTSRTDTQYF
TRBJ1-4,-,TRBV18,TRBD1,TGTGCCAGCTCACCACCTGCCGGGACAGGGAATGAAAAACTGTTTTTT,CASSPPAGTGNEKLFF
TRBJ1-1,-,TRBV10-3,-,TGTGCCATCAGTGGATATCAGGGGCCGAACACTGAAGCTTTCTTT,CAISGYQGPNTEAFF
TRBJ2-3,-,TRBV9,TRBD1,TGTGCCAGCAGCGAAGGACAGGCCACAGATACGCAGTATTTT,CASSEGQATDTQYF
TRBJ2-3,-,TRBV7-9,TRBD2,TGTTCCAGCAGCTTAGTGGTAGCGGGAGGCGCAGATACGCAGTATTTT,CSSSLVVAGGADTQYF
TRBJ2-2,-,TRBV5-1,-,TGCGCCAGCAGCTTGGTGCCAGGGGTTGACACCGGGGAGCTGTTTTTT,CASSLVPGVDTGELFF
TRBJ1-2,-,TRBV30,-,TGTGCCTGGAGCCCCGGACAGATTAACTATGGCTACACCTTC,CAWSPGQINYGYTF
TRBJ2-5,-,TRBV19,TRBD1,TGTGCCAGTAGTATTTCTCGACAGGGGTCGACCCAGTACTTC,CASSISRQGSTQYF
TRBJ1-1,-,TRBV12-5,-,TGTGCTAGTGGTTTGGCACAGAACACTGAAGCTTTCTTT,CASGLAQNTEAFF
TRBJ1-1,-,TRBV6-1,-,TGTGCCGGATCCGGAGCAGGGAATTATGAAGCTTTCTTT,CAGSGAGNYEAFF
TRBJ2-1,-,TRBV30,TRBD2,TGTGCCTGGAGTTTCACACGGACTAGCGGGTTCCCAAATGAGCAGTTCTTC,CAWSFTRTSGFPNEQFF